A single sample is the source of the 25 T cell receptor beta chains below, sequenced in a study of blood T cell repertoires in COVID-19. Data came from immunoSEQ multiplex PCR; TCRdb stores just in-frame clones and leaves some out. The table records tens of thousands of clones, about 86% of them present only once. The sample consisted of peripheral blood. Source of these receptors: a man aged 45-60 years with active COVID-19.

The rearrangement joins TRBV7-2 to TRBJ1-1; D remains ambiguous. Germline CDR1 reads SGHTA; CDR2 reads FQGNSA. Trimming removed 4 bases from V and 0 bases from J, with 9 bases in between. The CDR3 sequence is 14 residues long. The CDR3 coding sequence is TGTGCCAGCAGCTGGGCCCCCATGAACACTGAAGCTTTCTTT. Translation: CASSWAPMNTEAFF. The full variable domain, completed using reference TRBV7-2 and TRBJ1-1, is GAGVSQSPSNKVTEKGKDVELRCDPISGHTALYWYRQSLGQGLEFLIYFQGNSAPDKSGLPSDRFSAERTGGSVSTLTIQRTQQEDSAVYLCASSWAPMNTEAFFGQGTRLTVV.

This chain uses TRBV11-3 with TRBJ2-2; TRBD2 might be the D (5 bases). Germline V gene lookup returns CDR1 SGHNT and CDR2 YENEEA. Deletions cut 5 bases from V and 3 bases from J, with 13 bases between. The CDR3 consists of 15 residues. DNA for the CDR3: TGTGCCAGCAGCACCGGGATCCCGGACACCGGGGAGCTGTTTTTT. Protein product: CASSTGIPDTGELFF.

This chain links TRBV6-5 with TRBJ1-5; TRBD1 aligns across 8 bases. The CDR3 loop spans 14 amino acids. Trimming took 6 bases from V and 6 from J; bases not matched to a gene: 7. CDR1 is MNHEY and CDR2 is SVGAGI in the germline V gene. As DNA, the CDR3 is TGTGCCAGCAGAGAGGACAGGGTCTCTCAGCCCCAGCATTTT. Its translation is CASREDRVSQPQHF.

The rearrangement joins TRBV28 to TRBJ1-5; 7 nucleotides line up with TRBD1. The ends lost 6 bases at V and 10 bases at J; junction bases unmatched: 12. This CDR3 is 14 amino acids long. The germline V gene has CDR1 MDHEN and CDR2 SYDVKM. CDR3 protein: CASSSGQRVRPQHF. CDR3 bases: TGTGCCAGCAGCTCGGGACAGCGGGTTCGCCCCCAGCATTTT. Using reference TRBV28 and TRBJ1-5 for the parts outside the CDR3, the full variable domain is DVKVTQSSRYLVKRTGEKVFLECVQDMDHENMFWYRQDPGLGLRLIYFSYDVKMKEKGDIPEGYSVSREKKERFSLILESASTNQTSMYLCASSSGQRVRPQHFGDGTRLSIL.

In its sample, this clone was seen a few times. CDR3 protein: CASSHRQGWEKLFF. The DNA of the CDR3 is TGTGCCAGCAGCCATCGACAGGGTTGGGAAAAACTGTTTTTT. The V gene is TRBV11-2, the J gene TRBJ1-4; TRBD1 aligns across 7 bases. The CDR3 consists of 14 residues. CDR1 and CDR2 (germline): SGHAT, FQNNGV. V trimming: 5 bases; J trimming: 8 bases; junction bases outside the gene matches: 8.

The chain carries TRBV18 and TRBJ1-1, with D unresolved. The germline V gene has CDR1 KGHSH and CDR2 LQKENI. Trimming cost V 4 bases and J 0 bases, with 18 bases left between them. This CDR3 comprises 17 residues. CDR3 DNA sequence: TGTGCCAGCTCACGAGCTTACGATACAGCCGTGAACACTGAAGCTTTCTTT. Its protein product is CASSRAYDTAVNTEAFF.

This chain's CDR3 is CASSPDRGSYEQYF. In DNA form, the CDR3 reads TGCGCCAGCAGCCCCGACAGGGGATCCTACGAGCAGTACTTC. V usage is TRBV4-1 and J usage is TRBJ2-7; 8 bases match TRBD1. The CDR3 spans 14 residues. V trimming: 4 bases; J trimming: 1 base; junction bases outside the gene matches: 3. From germline, CDR1 is MGHRA and CDR2 YSYEKL.

The chain has TRBV25-1 and TRBJ2-7; 8 nucleotides match TRBD1. V lost 8 bases to trimming and J lost 4 bases; unmatched junction nucleotides: 13. CDR3 length equals 15 residues. CDR1 MGHDK and CDR2 SYGVNS come from the germline V gene. As DNA, the CDR3 is TGTGCCAGCTATATCACGGGACAGGACCCATACGAGCAGTACTTC. Encoded protein: CASYITGQDPYEQYF.

CDR3 residues: CASSLGGGGSYEQYF. DNA for the CDR3: TGCGCCAGCAGCTTGGGAGGCGGGGGTTCCTACGAGCAGTACTTC. J is TRBJ2-7 and V is TRBV5-1; 7 bases fit TRBD2. This CDR3 is built from 15 residues. After removal of 0 bases from V and 1 base from J, the junction contained 4 bases not matched to a gene. Looked up from germline, CDR1 is SGHRS and CDR2 is YFSETQ. Based on the CDR3 plus reference TRBV5-1 and TRBJ2-7, the full variable domain is KAGVTQTPRYLIKTRGQQVTLSCSPISGHRSVSWYQQTPGQGLQFLFEYFSETQRNKGNFPGRFSGRQFSNSRSEMNVSTLELGDSALYLCASSLGGGGSYEQYFGPGTRLTVT.

The rearrangement uses TRBV10-3 and TRBJ2-1, with TRBD2 matching over 7 bases. The CDR3 has 15 amino acids. In germline, CDR1 is ENHRY, CDR2 SYGVKD. J was trimmed by 4 bases and V by 5 bases; bases with no gene match: 8. CDR3 DNA: TGTGCCATCAGTAGCGGGCTAGCGGATTACAATGAGCAGTTCTTC. Amino acids: CAISSGLADYNEQFF.

The chain links TRBV12-3 or TRBV12-4 to TRBJ1-2, with 10 bases that match TRBD1. The CDR3 loop spans 13 amino acids. The V gene end was trimmed by 6 bases and the J gene end by 6 bases; junction bases not matched to a gene: 4. The CDR3 loop is CASRGQGQDGYTF. CDR3 nucleotide sequence: TGTGCCAGCAGGGGACAGGGGCAGGATGGCTACACCTTC.

This clone occurred once. This rearrangement joins TRBV7-8 to TRBJ2-7, with D uncertain. Trimming stripped 5 bases from V and 3 bases from J, with 11 bases between. Germline loops: CDR1 SGHVS, CDR2 FQNEAQ. The CDR3 sequence is 13 residues long. CDR3 nucleotides: TGTGCCAGCAGCCGCGCAGGCTTCTACGAGCAGTACTTC. Its protein is CASSRAGFYEQYF.

The chain joins TRBV3-1 (or the pseudogene TRBV3-2) to TRBJ2-7; D possibly corresponds to TRBD1 (5 bases). Germline CDR1 reads LGHDT; CDR2 reads YNNKEL (reference sequence). The CDR3 has 14 residues. The V and J ends lost 1 base and 3 bases respectively, with 10 bases between them. CDR3: CASSQGSQGYEQYF. As DNA, the CDR3 is TGTGCCAGCAGCCAAGGGTCGCAGGGCTACGAGCAGTACTTC.

This chain uses TRBV19 with TRBJ1-1; D is possibly TRBD1 (6 bases). This CDR3 has 15 residues. Per germline, CDR1 LNHDA and CDR2 SQIVND (reference sequence). Deletions cut 4 bases from V and 6 bases from J, with 18 bases between. The CDR3 DNA reads as TGTGCCAGTAGTACCCGTTGGGGGGGCAACGCTGAAGCTTTCTTT. Encoded protein: CASSTRWGGNAEAFF.

The chain uses TRBV5-6 and TRBJ2-2; the match to TRBD1 covers 7 bases. The CDR3 is 14 amino acids. CDR1 is SGHDT and CDR2 is YYEEEE in the germline V gene. V trimming: 1 base; J trimming: 6 bases; junction bases outside the gene matches: 3. The CDR3 coding sequence is TGTGCCAGCAGCTTGAGACAGGGCGCCGGGGAGCTGTTTTTT. This sequence encodes CASSLRQGAGELFF.

The CDR3 reads CASSRDSPDEQYF. CDR3 sequence (DNA): TGTGCCAGCAGCCGGGACTCCCCTGACGAGCAGTACTTC. The chain joins TRBV3-1 (or the pseudogene TRBV3-2) to TRBJ2-7; D is possibly TRBD2 (6 bases). V was shortened by 4 bases and J by 5 bases, with 12 bases between the two germline ends. This CDR3 spans 13 amino acids. Germline lookup yields CDR1 LGHDT and CDR2 YNNKEL (reference sequence).

DNA for the CDR3: TGCGCCAGCAGCTTGGGATCAGGGTGGAACACCGGGGAGCTGTTTTTT. This translates into CASSLGSGWNTGELFF. The J gene is TRBJ2-2, the V gene TRBV5-1, with D possibly matching TRBD1 (5 bases). The CDR3 is 16 amino acids. Trimming took off 0 bases at V and 1 base at J, with 10 bases between the two ends. Germline CDR1 SGHRS, CDR2 YFSETQ.

The genes are TRBV5-4 and TRBJ2-3, with TRBD1 identical over 10 bases. Germline CDR1 SGHNT, CDR2 YYREEE (reference sequence). The junction had 1 base not matched to a gene; V was cut back by 3 bases and J by 0 bases. The CDR3 extends over 15 amino acids. DNA of the CDR3: TGTGCCAGCAGCTGGGACAGGGGAAGCACAGATACGCAGTATTTT. Its protein is CASSWDRGSTDTQYF.

The chain uses TRBV6-5 and TRBJ1-2; a possible D gene is TRBD1 (6 bases). CDR3 length: 12 residues. V shed 5 bases and J shed 3 bases, with 7 bases lying between them. Germline V gene lookup returns CDR1 MNHEY and CDR2 SVGAGI. The CDR3 DNA is TGTGCCAGCAGTCGGACAGACTATGGCTACACCTTC. This sequence encodes CASSRTDYGYTF.

This clone appeared a single time. The chain is built from TRBV6-2 or TRBV6-3 and TRBJ1-5; no clear D gene. The CDR3 loop spans 14 amino acids. The V end lost 5 bases, the J end lost 4 bases, and 12 bases lay between the germline ends. From germline, CDR1 is MNHEY and CDR2 SVGEGT. Written as DNA, the CDR3 is TGTGCCAGCAGTCCCCCTTTCCTTAATCAGCCCCAGCATTTT. Its protein is CASSPPFLNQPQHF.

This CDR3 reads CASRGRGPNGSPLHF. The CDR3 coding sequence is TGTGCCAGCAGGGGCAGGGGTCCCAATGGTTCACCCCTCCACTTT. The chain combines TRBV7-8 with TRBJ1-6; the D gene is possibly TRBD1 (6 bases). Germline values: CDR1 SGHVS, CDR2 FQNEAQ. This CDR3 contains 15 residues. Trimming took 6 bases from V and 9 from J, leaving 18 bases between them.

The chain joins TRBV19 to TRBJ2-1; TRBD2 is a possible D gene (6 bases). Germline CDR1 reads LNHDA; CDR2 reads SQIVND (reference sequence). The length of the CDR3 is 14 residues. The V end was cut by 1 base, the J end by 4 bases, with 8 bases between. The CDR3 loop is CASSIGGLYNEQFF. CDR3 nucleotides: TGTGCCAGTAGTATAGGGGGACTTTACAATGAGCAGTTCTTC. Full variable domain (remainder filled in from reference TRBV19 and TRBJ2-1): DGGITQSPKYLFRKEGQNVTLSCEQNLNHDAMYWYRQDPGQGLRLIYYSQIVNDFQKGDIAEGYSVSREKKESFPLTVTSAQKNPTAFYLCASSIGGLYNEQFFGPGTRLTVL.

This chain connects TRBV23-1 to TRBJ1-2, with D unresolved. TRBV23-1 is labeled an ORF, and its function is uncertain. This CDR3 is built from 14 residues. Trimming pared 4 bases from V and 3 bases from J, leaving 12 bases between. CDR3 amino acids: CASSLTPEDYGYTF. In DNA, the CDR3 is TGCGCCAGCAGTCTGACTCCGGAAGACTATGGCTACACCTTC.

The chain recombines TRBV6-5 with TRBJ2-3; D remains unclear. Germline V gene data show CDR1 as MNHEY and CDR2 as SVGAGI. The CDR3 extends over 15 amino acids. V lost 2 bases to trimming and J lost 0 bases, with 9 bases between them. CDR3 sequence: CASSYGGTSTDTQYF. The CDR3, as DNA: TGTGCCAGCAGTTACGGCGGAACTAGCACAGATACGCAGTATTTT.

The chain joins TRBV5-1 to TRBJ2-7; TRBD1 is a possible D gene (6 bases). The germline CDR1 and CDR2 sequences are SGHRS and YFSETQ. This CDR3 is 17 amino acids long. Trimming removed 6 bases from V and 1 base from J, with 23 bases in between. DNA for the CDR3: TGCGCCAGCAAATCTTGGACAACAGGGAGTAGTTCCTACGAGCAGTACTTC. Translated, it gives CASKSWTTGSSSYEQYF.